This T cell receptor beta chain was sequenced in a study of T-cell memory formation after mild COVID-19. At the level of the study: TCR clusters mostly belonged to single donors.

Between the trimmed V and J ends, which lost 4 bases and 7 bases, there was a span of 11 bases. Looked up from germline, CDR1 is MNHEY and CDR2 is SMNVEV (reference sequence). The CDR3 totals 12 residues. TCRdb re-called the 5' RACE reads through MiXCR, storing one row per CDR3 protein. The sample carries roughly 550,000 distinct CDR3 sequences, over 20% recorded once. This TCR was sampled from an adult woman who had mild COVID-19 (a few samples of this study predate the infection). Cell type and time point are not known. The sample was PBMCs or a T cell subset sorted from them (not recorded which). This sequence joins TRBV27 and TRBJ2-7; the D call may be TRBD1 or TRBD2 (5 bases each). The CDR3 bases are TGTGCCAGCAGTTACGGGGCAGGTGAGCAGTACTTC. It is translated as CASSYGAGEQYF.